This T cell receptor (beta chain) appears in the sequencing data of a study of T cells in Graves' hyperthyroidism and ophthalmopathy. Whole-study results and caveats: Most thyroid clonotypes that were expanded above 0.001 also turned up in blood.

This clonotype was seen repeatedly, ten times or more. Its specificity is not known. CDR3 size: 13 residues. Germline values: CDR1 GTSNPN, CDR2 SVGIG (reference sequence). The V gene lost 5 bases and the J gene lost 6 bases, with 16 bases spanning the gap. TCR beta CDR3 region amplification was performed from RNA transcripts. RT-PCR in the first round (using the HTBI primer set) targeted the TCR CDR3. TCRdb independently ran MiXCR on the multiplex PCR reads; one entry per CDR3 protein. This repertoire shows 200,000 to 250,000 distinct CDR3 sequences, approximately 17% found once; its top ten account for approximately 50%. Patients with uncontrolled infections, other autoimmune diseases, pregnancy or lactation were excluded. For the diagnoses, clinical symptoms, serum thyroxine and TRAb, thyroid ultrasound and orbital computed tomography were used. The PBMCs were sourced from fresh peripheral blood (10 ml).

This TCR was sampled from a man aged 50 to 60 with Graves' hyperthyroidism. This rearrangement joins TRBV30 to TRBJ1-1; a weak D match, TRBD1 (5 bases). The sequencing input was blood. The CDR3: CAWARGGIPEAFF. The CDR3 DNA sequence: TGTGCCTGGGCACGGGGCGGGATCCCTGAAGCTTTCTTT.